A single sample is the source of the 15 T cell receptor beta chains below, sequenced in a study of blood T cell repertoires in COVID-19. Only in-frame clones appear in the TCRdb table, and some are missing; sequencing was by immunoSEQ multiplex PCR. Of 200,000 to 300,000 clones listed, roughly 82% are singletons. Sequences were obtained from peripheral blood. The receptors were sampled from a man older than 75 with acute or convalescent COVID-19.

CDR3 region: CASKSPGQGHTEAFF. The CDR3 nucleotides read TGTGCCAGTAAATCCCCGGGACAGGGGCACACTGAAGCTTTCTTT. This chain connects TRBV19 to TRBJ1-1; TRBD1 agrees at 10 bases. Germline V gene data show CDR1 as LNHDA and CDR2 as SQIVND (reference sequence). The CDR3 loop spans 15 amino acids. V shed 7 bases and J 3 bases; nucleotides not matched to a gene: 8.

V and J are TRBV2 and TRBJ2-1, with D perhaps TRBD2 (5 bases). This CDR3 region has 11 residues. Germline CDR1 reads SNHLY; CDR2 reads FYNNEI. V was pared by 6 bases and J by 14 bases, with 14 bases between. CDR3 sequence reads: CASRETRDEFF. Here the CDR3 DNA reads TGTGCCAGCAGGGAAACTAGGGATGAGTTCTTC.

The chain carries TRBV10-3 and TRBJ2-1; 7 nucleotides align to TRBD2. Trimming at V came to 8 bases and at J to 9 bases, leaving 10 bases not matched to a gene. Looked up from germline, CDR1 is ENHRY and CDR2 is SYGVKD. The CDR3 runs 13 residues. CDR3 DNA sequence: TGTGCCATCCCAGCGGGGCCCTTTCCTGAGCAGTTCTTC. It yields the protein CAIPAGPFPEQFF.

The gene calls are TRBV6-5 and TRBJ1-1, with a tentative D call TRBD1 (6 bases). Deletions cut 0 bases from V and 5 bases from J, with 13 bases between. This CDR3 spans 15 amino acids. Germline lookup yields CDR1 MNHEY and CDR2 SVGAGI. The CDR3 nucleotides are TGTGCCAGCAGTTACTCGAGCAGGGGCGGAACTGAAGCTTTCTTT. It encodes CASSYSSRGGTEAFF.

This clone was detected only once. CDR3 coding DNA: TGCGCCAGCAGCGACGCCCAGGGTCACTCTGGAAACACCATATATTTT. Translated, it gives CASSDAQGHSGNTIYF. The rearrangement links TRBV4-1 to TRBJ1-3, with D maybe TRBD1 (5 bases). CDR3 length: 16 amino acids. Between the trimmed V and J ends, which lost 5 bases and 0 bases, there was a span of 14 bases. Germline values: CDR1 MGHRA, CDR2 YSYEKL.

The chain uses TRBV10-3 and TRBJ2-5, with 14 nucleotides matching TRBD2. CDR1 ENHRY and CDR2 SYGVKD come from the germline V gene. The V and J ends lost 0 bases and 5 bases, in that order; junction bases with no gene match: 8. This CDR3 contains 18 residues. In nucleotides, the CDR3 is TGTGCCATCAGTGAGTCCGGGACTAGCGGGAGATATGGGGAGACCCAGTACTTC. The encoded protein is CAISESGTSGRYGETQYF.

This rearrangement joins TRBV28 to TRBJ1-4; TRBD1 matches at 9 bases. In germline, CDR1 is MDHEN, CDR2 SYDVKM. The CDR3 extends over 18 amino acids. The V and J ends lost 3 bases and 8 bases, in that order; junction bases with no gene match: 16. The DNA of the CDR3 is TGTGCCAGCAGTTTTCCCACGGGACAGGGACTCTGGATGGAAAAACTGTTTTTT. Translated, it gives CASSFPTGQGLWMEKLFF.

Here the CDR3 reads CASSMRQGTHKNIQYF. CDR3 sequence (DNA): TGTGCCAGTAGTATGAGGCAAGGGACACATAAAAACATTCAGTACTTC. The chain is built from TRBV19 and TRBJ2-4; tentative D call: TRBD1 (6 bases). Per the germline V gene, CDR1 is LNHDA and CDR2 is SQIVND (reference sequence). This CDR3 comprises 16 residues. Trimming removed 3 bases from V and 4 bases from J, with 16 bases in between.

At least ten counts were recorded for this clone. V and J are TRBV19 and TRBJ1-5; 8 nucleotides line up with TRBD1. This CDR3 comprises 13 residues. V gave up 5 bases and J gave up 5 bases; unmatched junction bases: 2. Germline lookup yields CDR1 LNHDA and CDR2 SQIVND (reference sequence). The DNA of the CDR3 is TGTGCCAGTAGTCGGACAGGGTATCAGCCCCAGCATTTT. Its translation: CASSRTGYQPQHF. The full variable domain, completed using reference TRBV19 and TRBJ1-5, is DGGITQSPKYLFRKEGQNVTLSCEQNLNHDAMYWYRQDPGQGLRLIYYSQIVNDFQKGDIAEGYSVSREKKESFPLTVTSAQKNPTAFYLCASSRTGYQPQHFGDGTRLSIL.

The rearrangement joins TRBV7-9 to TRBJ2-1, with 7 bases lining up with TRBD2. This CDR3 contains 15 residues. Germline V lookup: CDR1 SEHNR, CDR2 FQNEAQ (reference sequence). V was clipped by 4 bases and J by 8 bases; unmatched bases: 11. CDR3 loop: CASSSLGGSRDEQFF. As DNA, the CDR3 is TGTGCCAGCAGCTCTCTCGGCGGGAGTAGAGATGAGCAGTTCTTC.

The chain links TRBV29-1 to TRBJ2-5, with a possible D match to TRBD2 (6 bases). There are 13 residues in the CDR3. Germline CDR1 is SQVTM and CDR2 is ANQGSEA. Trimming removed 6 bases at V and 2 bases at J, with 13 bases between. The CDR3 region is CSVRASVQETQYF. CDR3 coding DNA: TGCAGCGTCCGGGCTAGCGTTCAAGAGACCCAGTACTTC.

The rearrangement links TRBV5-4 to TRBJ1-3, with D possibly TRBD1 on 5 matching bases. CDR3 size: 15 residues. Germline values: CDR1 SGHNT, CDR2 YYREEE (reference sequence). The ends were cut back, 0 bases at V and 0 bases at J, with 7 bases in the middle. The CDR3: CASSLGQSSGNTIYF. The CDR3 nucleotides are TGTGCCAGCAGCTTGGGACAGAGCTCTGGAAACACCATATATTTT.

The CDR3 loop reads CASSVEGGTFYNEQFF. Written as DNA, the CDR3 is TGTGCCAGCAGTGTTGAGGGCGGAACCTTCTACAATGAGCAGTTCTTC. The gene calls are TRBV2 and TRBJ2-1, with D maybe TRBD2 (5 bases). Trimming removed 4 bases from V and 3 bases from J, with 16 bases in between. CDR3 length: 16 residues. Germline CDR1 is SNHLY and CDR2 is FYNNEI.

This clone turned up a few times. The chain links TRBV19 to TRBJ1-6; TRBD1 aligns across 8 bases. The CDR3 runs 15 residues. V lost 3 bases to trimming and J lost 9 bases; unmatched junction nucleotides: 7. Looked up from germline, CDR1 is LNHDA and CDR2 is SQIVND (reference sequence). The CDR3 DNA sequence: TGTGCCAGTAGTATCGGCGACAGGGGAGGTTCACCCCTCCACTTT. As protein: CASSIGDRGGSPLHF.

This chain connects TRBV23-1 to TRBJ1-3; 7 positions agree with TRBD1. TRBV23-1 is given ORF status, its function remaining uncertain. The trim removed 3 bases at V and 0 bases at J, leaving 5 bases unmatched. The CDR3 has 16 residues. The DNA of the CDR3 is TGCGCCAGCAGTCAGGGACAGCGCCACTCTGGAAACACCATATATTTT. It yields the protein CASSQGQRHSGNTIYF.